This T cell receptor beta chain was identified during a study of cytomegalovirus exposure and HLA in healthy donors. Background on the study: The Caucasian-associated ancestry cluster contained approximately 81% of the roughly 390 genotyped donors.

PCR employed 60 Vbeta and 13 Jbeta primers. TCRdb's copy holds only in-frame clones and misses some; the assay was immunoSEQ multiplex PCR. Of 90,000 to 120,000 clones listed, 74% are singletons. Study observations and caveats: In a later analysis, TCR beta V- and J-gene trimming was associated with a missense DCLRE1C variant. Investigators reported 150 to 200 TCR beta chains as tied to cytomegalovirus. Likely technical artifact: a cluster of highly shared sequence variants.

Remarks on this clone: Its antigen is undetermined.

CDR1 is SEHNR, CDR2 FQNEAQ, per germline (reference sequence). Trimming cost V 0 bases and J 8 bases, with 19 bases left between them. This CDR3 comprises 16 residues. The sequenced sample was PBMCs. The rearrangement uses TRBV7-9 and TRBJ1-2; weak D call: TRBD1 (5 bases). This TCR was sampled from a woman aged 40 to 55 in good health and CMV-seropositive. CDR3 sequence (DNA): TGTGCCAGCAGCTTAGCATCTCCGGGGGATCCCCGCGGCTACACCTTC. This translates into CASSLASPGDPRGYTF.